This TCR beta chain was obtained from a study of T cell responses to AZD1222 COVID-19 vaccine. Points from the study as a whole: Spike-specific TCR breadth and depth went up after people got two AZD1222 doses. Across the whole spike, CD4 TCRs peaked at regions 160-218 and 743-854.

TCRdb keeps only in-frame clones here, not all; method: immunoSEQ multiplex PCR. The table has 130,000 or so clones, more than 80% seen once. Germline values: CDR1 SGHTA, CDR2 FQGNSA. Trimming removed 5 bases at V and 2 bases at J, with 13 bases between. The length of the CDR3 is 14 residues. In regard to this clone: Antigen: not known.

The chain is built from TRBV7-2 and TRBJ2-7; D uncertain. The clonotype comes from an adult in good health. The sample consisted of peripheral blood, taken on day 0 of AZD1222 vaccination. The CDR3 region has the DNA TGTGCCAGCAGCGCCCGGGCCATTACCTACGAGCAGTACTTC. Residues: CASSARAITYEQYF.